This section outlines one TCR beta chain sequence together with its context. Its antigen remains unknown. V was shortened by 5 bases and J by 0 bases, with 5 bases between the two germline ends. Germline loops: CDR1 SNHLY, CDR2 FYNNEI. CDR3 size: 14 residues. This entry is derived from a study of CD8+CD57+ T cells in acquired aplastic anemia. At the level of the study: Quantities of DNA derived from sorted CD4+ and CD8+ cells averaged 3.2 ug. Approximately 11 million reads were obtained on average for healthy donor CD4+ cells. Whole-study findings and limits: Around 27 sequences, all CD8+ CDR3, were shared between patients and controls.

Genomic DNA served as template for TCR beta VDJ and CDR3 profiling. TCRdb re-derived calls from the reads in MiXCR, one entry per CDR3 protein. The sample carries about 180,000 distinct CDR3 sequences, 46% recorded once. The sequenced sample was sorted CD4+, CD8+, or CD8+CD57+ T cells (not recorded which) from PBMCs. The chain links TRBV2 to TRBJ2-6; the D is unclear. This clonotype originated in a human donor in good health. CDR3 sequence: CASSPDSGANVLTF. The CDR3 coding sequence is TGTGCCAGCAGTCCCGACTCTGGGGCCAACGTCCTGACTTTC.